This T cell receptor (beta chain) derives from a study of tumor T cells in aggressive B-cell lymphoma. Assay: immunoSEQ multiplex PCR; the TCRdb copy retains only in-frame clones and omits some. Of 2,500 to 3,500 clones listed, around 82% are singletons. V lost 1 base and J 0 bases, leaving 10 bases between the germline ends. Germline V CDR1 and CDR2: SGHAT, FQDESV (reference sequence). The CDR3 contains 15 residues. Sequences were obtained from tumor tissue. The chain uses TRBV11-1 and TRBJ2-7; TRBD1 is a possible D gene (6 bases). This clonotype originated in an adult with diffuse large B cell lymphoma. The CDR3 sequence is CASSLEGESSYEQYF. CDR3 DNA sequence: TGTGCCAGCAGCTTAGAGGGGGAGAGCTCCTACGAGCAGTACTTC. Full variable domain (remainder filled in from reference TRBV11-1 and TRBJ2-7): EAEVAQSPRYKITEKSQAVAFWCDPISGHATLYWYRQILGQGPELLVQFQDESVVDDSQLPKDRFSAERLKGVDSTLKIQPAELGDSAMYLCASSLEGESSYEQYFGPGTRLTVT.